The TCR beta chain under discussion was sequenced for a study of PD-1 blockade in classical Hodgkin lymphoma (dated by TCRdb to 2018 to 2021). Concerning the study at large: Nivolumab dosing was 3 mg/kg intravenously every 2 weeks, continuing until either disease progression or unacceptable toxicity. The study used TCR beta sequencing and CyTOF to define a peripheral blood immune signature of response to PD-1 blockade in classical Hodgkin lymphoma.

What the research found in general, with its limitations: Lower diversity was seen in patients whose nivolumab began less than 1 year after ASCT, and these patients were left out of later analyses so that immune reconstitution would not confound the results. The study was restricted to a single clinical trial cohort, and the causes of repertoire differences, possibly disease activity or prior therapy, were left undefined. Among trial patients, those achieving complete response had baseline diversity similar to that of newly diagnosed patients, while diversity was significantly lower in partial responders and progressors. Newly diagnosed patients were reported to have lower baseline TCR diversity than healthy donors, and relapsed/refractory patients were reported to have lower baseline TCR diversity still. By C4D1, a significant rise was seen in CD4+ TCR diversity but not in CD8+ TCR diversity (p=0.0027 vs p=0.16), and the rise was most apparent among complete responders (p=0.02).

Genomic DNA was isolated using the Qiagen DNeasy kit from unsorted PBMCs as well as from negatively selected CD4+ and CD8+ fractions. Using primers that anneal to V and J segments, immunoSEQ multiplex PCR amplified the TCR beta CDR3 regions. A synthetic immune receptor repertoire was used to minimize amplification bias, and any residual bias was removed computationally once sequencing was done. Concerning the study's data processing: Repertoire diversity was quantified as the Shannon entropy index using custom Python scripts. Unsorted, CD4+ and CD8+ repertoires were analyzed separately, except in combined analyses where CD4+ and CD8+ sequences were merged in silico. A clone was considered expanded if an increase in frequency of at least 2-fold after treatment relative to C1D1 was found, and a pseudocount of 0.5 was applied to clones undetected at baseline. Singleton clones were defined as clones with 0 or 1 copy at C1D1, and non-singleton clones were defined as clones with 2 or more copies. By matching protein sequences in sorted samples from the same patient, clones expanded in unsorted samples were annotated as CD4+, CD8+ or unknown. Wilcoxon tests on paired samples were used to test changes in diversity from C1D1 to C4D1. Sourced from immuneACCESS, this table was stored by TCRdb with only in-frame sequences that have V and J called. A share of the clones is absent; for the studies checked, an unresolved V gene accounts for under half, and the remainder has no known explanation. Clonal size and the V and J genes are those of that table, whereas D and trimming came from the DNA. The sample contains some 31,000 clones, around 68% of them found a single time. Jointly, the top ten make up around 15% of the sample.

Note on this clone: Its antigen is still unknown. No base-level quality is on record; no much larger clone is a single base apart.

The time point label, as the study defines it: cycle 2 day 1 (C2D1) of nivolumab. Every trial patient had relapsed following autologous stem cell transplantation, and prior brentuximab vedotin exposure was what differed among cohorts A, B and C. The trial cohort included some 53 patients with relapsed/refractory classical Hodgkin lymphoma, and each patient had a best overall response of complete response, partial response or progressive disease. Trial patients were treated with single-agent nivolumab in the multi-cohort phase II CheckMate 205 trial. An independent review committee assessed best overall response using the 2007 International Working Group response criteria. Trial PBMCs were collected immediately before nivolumab initiation (C1D1) and during therapy at cycle 2 day 1 and cycle 4 day 1. Peripheral blood was collected in 8 mL Vacutainer Cell Preparation Tubes, from which PBMCs were isolated by centrifugation and then cryopreserved.

V loses 1 base at its end and J loses 3 bases; junction bases beyond the gene matches: 9. From the cysteine through the valine, the CDR3 covers 16 amino acids. This entry keeps only the CDR3 DNA: 48 bases, framed from base 1. CDR1 SGHTS and CDR2 YDEGEE were looked up in the germline V gene. Recombination joined TRBV5-8 with TRBJ2-7; the central 8 bases match TRBD1. The sequencing here drew on peripheral blood mononuclear cells (PBMCs), taken before the second cycle of nivolumab. This TCR was sampled from a human donor with classical Hodgkin lymphoma. The CDR3 reads as follows: CASSLFGDRGFYEQYV. The base sequence is TGTGCCAGCAGCTTGTTCGGCGACAGGGGATTCTACGAGCAGTACGTC.